Below, 14 T cell receptor beta chains from the same sample are listed, as sequenced in a study of a mutant IDH1 vaccine in newly diagnosed glioma. Assay used: immunoSEQ multiplex PCR; TCRdb lists only in-frame clones, some missing. There are tens of thousands of clones in the sample; 84% occur only once, and approximately 3.8% lies in the top ten. These receptors' targets are unknown. Time point reported: week 11, during vaccination. Topical imiquimod was applied with each vaccine dose, which held 300 ug of mutant IDH1 20-mer peptide. The specimen comprised PBMCs, sampled from a glioma patient whose treatment included an IDH1 peptide vaccine. These receptors all come from a man aged 25-45 years with glioma.

The chain employs TRBV27 and TRBJ2-3; TRBD2 might be the D (5 bases). This CDR3 is built from 12 residues. The germline V and J ends were trimmed by 8 bases and 4 bases, with 10 bases remaining between them. The germline CDR1 and CDR2 sequences are MNHEY and SMNVEV (reference sequence). The CDR3 sequence is CASGWTADTQYF. Written as DNA, the CDR3 is TGTGCCAGCGGCTGGACTGCAGATACGCAGTATTTT.

The chain couples TRBV30 to TRBJ2-1; 7 nucleotides line up with TRBD2. CDR1 GTSNPN and CDR2 SVGIG come from the germline V gene (reference sequence). This CDR3 has 14 residues. J lost 2 bases, V lost 4 bases, and 5 bases had no gene match. The CDR3: CAWTGGGAYNEQFF. For the CDR3, the DNA is TGTGCCTGGACCGGGGGAGGGGCCTACAATGAGCAGTTCTTC.

The chain recombines TRBV10-1 with TRBJ2-7; D is perhaps TRBD1 (6 bases). V was cut by 3 bases and J by 2 bases, with 11 bases left in between. Germline V gene sequence: CDR1 WNHNN, CDR2 SYGVQD (reference sequence). The CDR3 is made up of 14 amino acids. CDR3 amino acids: CASSERQGTYEQYF. The CDR3 coding sequence is TGCGCCAGCAGTGAAAGGCAGGGGACCTACGAGCAGTACTTC.

The chain carries TRBV9 and TRBJ1-5; D is possibly TRBD1 (5 bases). Germline loops: CDR1 SGDLS, CDR2 YYNGEE. This CDR3 has 13 amino acids. V shed 5 bases and J shed 8 bases, with 14 bases lying between them. The DNA of the CDR3 is TGTGCCAGCAGTATAGCGGGCAGGGAGCCCCAGCATTTT. Encoded protein: CASSIAGREPQHF.

This sequence joins TRBV5-5 and TRBJ1-2; D is uncertain. CDR1 is SGHKS, CDR2 YYEKEE, per germline (reference sequence). The length of the CDR3 is 14 residues. Trimming left V 2 bases short and J 2 bases short, with 10 bases between. The CDR3 DNA follows: TGTGCCAGCAGCTTTGGGCAGAGGAACTATGGCTACACCTTC. Its translation is CASSFGQRNYGYTF.

This chain's CDR3 is CASSLLRGRNTEAFF. As DNA, the CDR3 is TGTGCCAGCAGCTTATTACGAGGGCGGAACACTGAAGCTTTCTTT. The gene calls are TRBV11-2 and TRBJ1-1; D remains ambiguous. The CDR3 contains 15 residues. The germline V gene encodes CDR1 SGHAT and CDR2 FQNNGV. The V and J ends lost 2 bases and 1 base respectively, with 11 bases between them.

The chain couples TRBV27 to TRBJ2-2; 7 nucleotides match TRBD2. Germline CDR1 MNHEY, CDR2 SMNVEV (reference sequence). J was trimmed by 3 bases and V by 5 bases; bases with no gene match: 9. The CDR3 totals 16 residues. CDR3 amino acids: CASSRTSGLHTGELFF. The CDR3 DNA is TGTGCCAGCAGTCGAACGTCGGGACTACACACCGGGGAGCTGTTTTTT.

The V and J genes are TRBV6-5 and TRBJ1-1; possibly TRBD1 for D (6 bases). CDR1 and CDR2 (germline): MNHEY, SVGAGI. CDR3 length equals 14 residues. V lost 6 bases, J lost 0 bases, and 11 bases lay in between. The CDR3 nucleotides are TGTGCCAGCAGAGGACAGCCCTTGAACACTGAAGCTTTCTTT. It yields the protein CASRGQPLNTEAFF.

The V and J genes are TRBV9 and TRBJ2-3; D is uncertain. Per germline, CDR1 SGDLS and CDR2 YYNGEE. Trimming took off 0 bases at V and 4 bases at J, with 6 bases between the two ends. The CDR3 loop spans 13 amino acids. CDR3 region: CASSVGLADTQYF. The DNA for the CDR3 is TGTGCCAGCAGCGTAGGGTTAGCAGATACGCAGTATTTT.

The chain employs TRBV2 and TRBJ2-4; D perhaps matches TRBD2 (6 bases). Trimming took off 7 bases at V and 8 bases at J, with 15 bases between the two ends. The germline gives CDR1 SNHLY, CDR2 FYNNEI. The CDR3 is 13 residues long. The CDR3 coding sequence is TGTGCCAGCACGTTAGGGGAGGAGGACATTCAGTACTTC. Its protein product is CASTLGEEDIQYF. Based on the CDR3 plus reference TRBV2 and TRBJ2-4, the full variable domain is EPEVTQTPSHQVTQMGQEVILRCVPISNHLYFYWYRQILGQKVEFLVSFYNNEISEKSEIFDDQFSVERPDGSNFTLKIRSTKLEDSAMYFCASTLGEEDIQYFGAGTRLSVL.

This sequence joins TRBV4-2 and TRBJ1-6, with a weak D call TRBD1 (6 bases). Germline CDR1 is LGHNA and CDR2 is YNFKEQ. There are 16 residues in the CDR3. V shed 1 base and J shed 14 bases, with 21 bases lying between them. The CDR3 sequence: CASSQVPHTGSGTLHF. The CDR3 DNA sequence: TGTGCCAGCAGCCAAGTTCCGCACACAGGGTCGGGGACCCTCCACTTT.

This chain joins TRBV28 and TRBJ1-6; D is unclear. V was shortened by 7 bases and J by 0 bases, with 13 bases between the two germline ends. Germline V CDR1 and CDR2: MDHEN, SYDVKM. This CDR3 has 16 residues. Here the CDR3 DNA reads TGTGCCAGCAACCGACCGAGGAGCTCCTATAATTCACCCCTCCACTTT. Its protein product is CASNRPRSSYNSPLHF. Drawing the rest from reference TRBV28 and TRBJ1-6, the complete variable domain is DVKVTQSSRYLVKRTGEKVFLECVQDMDHENMFWYRQDPGLGLRLIYFSYDVKMKEKGDIPEGYSVSREKKERFSLILESASTNQTSMYLCASNRPRSSYNSPLHFGNGTRLTVT.

The V and J genes are TRBV7-6 and TRBJ2-3, with TRBD2 matching over 8 bases. Germline lookup yields CDR1 SGHVS and CDR2 FNYEAQ. There are 18 residues in the CDR3. Unmatched junction bases numbered 17, after V lost 5 bases and J lost 4 bases. CDR3 in amino acids: CASSPTSWLRGAPDTQYF. The CDR3 DNA follows: TGTGCCAGCAGCCCCACCTCGTGGCTGCGGGGGGCCCCAGATACGCAGTATTTT.

The V and J genes are TRBV9 and TRBJ1-2; the match to TRBD1 covers 7 bases. CDR1 and CDR2 from the germline V gene are SGDLS and YYNGEE. V lost 2 bases and J lost 9; bases outside the gene matches: 13. The CDR3 is made up of 15 amino acids. The CDR3 coding sequence is TGTGCCAGCAGCGTGCACCCTACAGGGGATCTGAGCTACACCTTC. The encoded protein is CASSVHPTGDLSYTF.